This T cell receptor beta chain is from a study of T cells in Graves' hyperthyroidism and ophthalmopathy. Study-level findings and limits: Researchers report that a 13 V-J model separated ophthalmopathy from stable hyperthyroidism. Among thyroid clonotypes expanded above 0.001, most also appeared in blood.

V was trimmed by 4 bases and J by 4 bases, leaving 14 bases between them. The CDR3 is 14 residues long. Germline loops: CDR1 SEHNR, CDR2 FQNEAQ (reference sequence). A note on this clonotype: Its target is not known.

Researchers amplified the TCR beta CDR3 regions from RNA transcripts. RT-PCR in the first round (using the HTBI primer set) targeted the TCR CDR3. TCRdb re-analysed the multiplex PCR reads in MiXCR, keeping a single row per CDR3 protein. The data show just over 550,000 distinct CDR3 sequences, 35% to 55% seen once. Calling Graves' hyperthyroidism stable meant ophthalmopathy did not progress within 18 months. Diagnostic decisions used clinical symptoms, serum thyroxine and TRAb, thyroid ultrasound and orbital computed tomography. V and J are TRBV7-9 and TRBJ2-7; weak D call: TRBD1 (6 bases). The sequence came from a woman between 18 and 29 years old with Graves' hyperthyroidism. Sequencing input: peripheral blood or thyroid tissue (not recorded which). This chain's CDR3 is CASSSPDSLYEQYF. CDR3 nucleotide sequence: TGTGCCAGCAGCTCCCCGGACAGCTTATACGAGCAGTACTTC.